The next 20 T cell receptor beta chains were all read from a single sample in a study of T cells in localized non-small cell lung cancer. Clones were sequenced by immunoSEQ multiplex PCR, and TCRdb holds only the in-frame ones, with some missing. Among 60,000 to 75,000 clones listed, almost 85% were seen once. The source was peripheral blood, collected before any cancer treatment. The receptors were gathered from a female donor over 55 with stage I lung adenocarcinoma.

The CDR3 nucleotides are TGCAGCGTTCAACCGGAAGACAGGACGGATTCACCCCTCCACTTT. Translating gives CSVQPEDRTDSPLHF. The rearrangement links TRBV29-1 to TRBJ1-6; D may be TRBD1 (6 bases). The CDR3 length is 15 residues. CDR1 is SQVTM and CDR2 is ANQGSEA in the germline V gene. Trimming pared 5 bases from V and 8 bases from J, leaving 19 bases between.

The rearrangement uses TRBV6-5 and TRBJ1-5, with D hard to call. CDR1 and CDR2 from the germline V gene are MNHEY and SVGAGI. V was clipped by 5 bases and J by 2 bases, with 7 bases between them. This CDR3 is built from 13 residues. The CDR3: CASSGLGNQPQHF. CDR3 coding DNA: TGTGCCAGCAGTGGTCTGGGCAATCAGCCCCAGCATTTT.

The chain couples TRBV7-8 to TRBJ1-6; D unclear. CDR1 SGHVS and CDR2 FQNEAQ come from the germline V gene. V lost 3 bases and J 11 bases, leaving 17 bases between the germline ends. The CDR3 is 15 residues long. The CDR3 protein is CASSFFGAASAPLHF. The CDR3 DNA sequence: TGTGCCAGCAGCTTTTTTGGCGCAGCCTCGGCACCCCTCCACTTT.

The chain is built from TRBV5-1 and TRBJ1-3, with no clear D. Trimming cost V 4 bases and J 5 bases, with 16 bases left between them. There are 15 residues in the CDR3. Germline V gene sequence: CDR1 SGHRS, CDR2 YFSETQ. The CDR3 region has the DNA TGCGCCAGCAGCCCTAATTACCCCCAGAGAAACACCATATATTTT. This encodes CASSPNYPQRNTIYF.

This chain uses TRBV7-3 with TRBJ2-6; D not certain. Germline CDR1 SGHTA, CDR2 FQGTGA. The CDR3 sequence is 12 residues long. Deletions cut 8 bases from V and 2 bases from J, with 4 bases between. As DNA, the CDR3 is TGTGCCAGCTCTCCTGGGGCCAACGTCCTGACTTTC. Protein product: CASSPGANVLTF.

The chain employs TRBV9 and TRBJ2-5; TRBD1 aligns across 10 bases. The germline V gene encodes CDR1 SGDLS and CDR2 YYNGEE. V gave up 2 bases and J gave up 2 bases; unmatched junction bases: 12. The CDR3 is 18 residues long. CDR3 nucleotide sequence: TGTGCCAGCAGCGTGGGCCCTGCCGGGACAGGGGTACAAGAGACCCAGTACTTC. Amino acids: CASSVGPAGTGVQETQYF.

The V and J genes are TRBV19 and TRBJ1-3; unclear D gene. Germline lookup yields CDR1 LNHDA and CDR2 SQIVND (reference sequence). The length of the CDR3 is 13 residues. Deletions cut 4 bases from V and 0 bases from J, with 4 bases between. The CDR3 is CASSTVSGNTIYF. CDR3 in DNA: TGTGCCAGTAGTACGGTCTCTGGAAACACCATATATTTT.

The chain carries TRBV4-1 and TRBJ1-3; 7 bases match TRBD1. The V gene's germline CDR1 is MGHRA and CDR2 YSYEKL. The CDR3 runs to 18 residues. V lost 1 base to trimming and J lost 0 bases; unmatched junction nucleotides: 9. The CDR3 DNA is TGCGCCAGCAGCCAAGGCGCGGGCAGGGGGTTCTCTGGAAACACCATATATTTT. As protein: CASSQGAGRGFSGNTIYF.

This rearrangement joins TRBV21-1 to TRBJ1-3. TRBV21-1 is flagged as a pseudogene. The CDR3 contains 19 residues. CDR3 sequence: CASSKASDGAGGEGNTIYF. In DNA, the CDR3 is TGTGCCAGCAGCAAAGCGAGCGATGGGGCAGGGGGGGAAGGAAACACCATATATTTT.

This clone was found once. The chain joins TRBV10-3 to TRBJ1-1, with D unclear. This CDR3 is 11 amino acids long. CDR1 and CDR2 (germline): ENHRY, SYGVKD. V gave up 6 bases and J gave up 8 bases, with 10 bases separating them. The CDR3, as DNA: TGTGCCATCAGGTCGGAACGGGAAGCTTTCTTT. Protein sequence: CAIRSEREAFF.

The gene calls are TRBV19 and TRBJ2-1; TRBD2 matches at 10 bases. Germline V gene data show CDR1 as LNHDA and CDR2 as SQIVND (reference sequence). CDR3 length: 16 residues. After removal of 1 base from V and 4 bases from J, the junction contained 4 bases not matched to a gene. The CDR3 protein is CASSIGLAGAYNEQFF. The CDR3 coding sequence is TGTGCCAGTAGTATAGGGCTAGCGGGGGCGTACAATGAGCAGTTCTTC.

For the CDR3, the DNA is TGTGCCAGCAGTGGGGCAAAAGGGGTCACCGGGGAGCTGTTTTTT. The encoded protein is CASSGAKGVTGELFF. V gene TRBV2 combines with J gene TRBJ2-2; tentatively, D is TRBD1 (5 bases). CDR1 is SNHLY and CDR2 is FYNNEI in the germline V gene. Trimming pared 4 bases from V and 4 bases from J, leaving 13 bases between. This CDR3 comprises 15 residues.

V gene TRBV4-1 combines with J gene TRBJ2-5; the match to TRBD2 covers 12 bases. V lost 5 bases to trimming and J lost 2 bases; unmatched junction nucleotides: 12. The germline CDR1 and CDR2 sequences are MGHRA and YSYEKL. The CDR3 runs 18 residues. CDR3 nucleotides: TGCGCCAGCAGCAGGCTAGCGGGAGGGCTGAGGGAGCAAGAGACCCAGTACTTC. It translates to CASSRLAGGLREQETQYF.

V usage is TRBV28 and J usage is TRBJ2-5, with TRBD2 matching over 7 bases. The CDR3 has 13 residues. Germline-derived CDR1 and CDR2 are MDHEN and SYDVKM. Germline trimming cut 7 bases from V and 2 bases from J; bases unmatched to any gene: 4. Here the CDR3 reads CASTLAEQETQYF. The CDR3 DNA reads TGTGCCAGCACCCTAGCGGAACAAGAGACCCAGTACTTC.

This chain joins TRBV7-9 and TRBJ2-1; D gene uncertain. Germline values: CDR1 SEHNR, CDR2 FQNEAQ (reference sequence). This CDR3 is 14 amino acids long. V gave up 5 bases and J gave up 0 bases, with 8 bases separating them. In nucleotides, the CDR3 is TGTGCCAGCAGCACTAAGAGCTCCTACAATGAGCAGTTCTTC. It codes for CASSTKSSYNEQFF.

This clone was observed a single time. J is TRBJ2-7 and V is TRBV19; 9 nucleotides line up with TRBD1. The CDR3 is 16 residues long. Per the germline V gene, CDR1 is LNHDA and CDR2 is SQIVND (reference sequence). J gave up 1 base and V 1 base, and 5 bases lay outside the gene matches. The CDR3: CASSIVPGQGSYEQYF. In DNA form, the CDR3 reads TGTGCCAGTAGTATAGTCCCGGGACAGGGTTCCTACGAGCAGTACTTC.

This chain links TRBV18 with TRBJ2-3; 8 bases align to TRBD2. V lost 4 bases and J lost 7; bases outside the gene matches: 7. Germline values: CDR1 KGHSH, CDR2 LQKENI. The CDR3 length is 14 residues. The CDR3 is CASSRTSGPNTQYF. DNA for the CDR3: TGTGCCAGCTCACGTACTAGCGGCCCGAATACGCAGTATTTT.

The CDR3 region is CASRTWGSYGYTF. CDR3 coding DNA: TGTGCCAGCAGGACGTGGGGGAGCTATGGCTACACCTTC. The chain has TRBV5-4 and TRBJ1-2; tentative D call: TRBD1 (5 bases). This CDR3 has 13 amino acids. Per germline, CDR1 SGHNT and CDR2 YYREEE (reference sequence). The V end was cut by 5 bases, the J end by 4 bases, with 12 bases between. Full variable domain (outside the CDR3, taken from reference TRBV5-4 and TRBJ1-2): ETGVTQSPTHLIKTRGQQVTLRCSSQSGHNTVSWYQQALGQGPQFIFQYYREEENGRGNFPPRFSGLQFPNYSSELNVNALELDDSALYLCASRTWGSYGYTFGSGTRLTVV.

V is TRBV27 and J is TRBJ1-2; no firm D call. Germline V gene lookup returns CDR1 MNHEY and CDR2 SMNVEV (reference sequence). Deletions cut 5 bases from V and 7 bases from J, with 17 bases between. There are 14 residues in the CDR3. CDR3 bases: TGTGCCAGCAGTCACCGACCCCTAACTCGTGGCTACACCTTC. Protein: CASSHRPLTRGYTF.

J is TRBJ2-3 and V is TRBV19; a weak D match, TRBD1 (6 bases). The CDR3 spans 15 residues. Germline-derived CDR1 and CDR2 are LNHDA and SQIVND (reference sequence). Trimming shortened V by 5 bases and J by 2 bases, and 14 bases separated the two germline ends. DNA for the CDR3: TGTGCCAGTAGTGGGTTCCGGGACACCACAGATACGCAGTATTTT. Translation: CASSGFRDTTDTQYF. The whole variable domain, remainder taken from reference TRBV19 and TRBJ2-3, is DGGITQSPKYLFRKEGQNVTLSCEQNLNHDAMYWYRQDPGQGLRLIYYSQIVNDFQKGDIAEGYSVSREKKESFPLTVTSAQKNPTAFYLCASSGFRDTTDTQYFGPGTRLTVL.